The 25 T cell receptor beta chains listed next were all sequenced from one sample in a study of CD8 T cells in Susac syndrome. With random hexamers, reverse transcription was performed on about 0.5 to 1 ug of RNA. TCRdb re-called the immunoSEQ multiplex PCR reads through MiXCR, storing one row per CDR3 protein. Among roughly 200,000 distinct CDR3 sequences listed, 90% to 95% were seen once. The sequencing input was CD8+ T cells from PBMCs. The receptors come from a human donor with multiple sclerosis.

CDR3 DNA sequence: TGTGCCAGCAGCCCCGCGGCTAGCGGGAAGATTGAGCAGTTCTTC. The encoded protein is CASSPAASGKIEQFF. V usage is TRBV5-6 and J usage is TRBJ2-1; TRBD2 matches at 9 bases. With 4 bases clipped from V and 9 bases from J, the junction kept 11 bases outside the gene matches. Looked up from germline, CDR1 is SGHDT and CDR2 is YYEEEE. This CDR3 is 15 amino acids long.

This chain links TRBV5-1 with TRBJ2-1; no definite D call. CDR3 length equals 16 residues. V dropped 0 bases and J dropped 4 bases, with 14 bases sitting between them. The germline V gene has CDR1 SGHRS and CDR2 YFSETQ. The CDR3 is CASSLVNGELYNEQFF. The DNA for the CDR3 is TGCGCCAGCAGCTTGGTGAATGGGGAATTGTACAATGAGCAGTTCTTC.

In DNA, the CDR3 is TGTGCCAGCAGCCAACAACCCGCGACAGGATTCTCCTACGAGCAGTACTTC. The encoded protein is CASSQQPATGFSYEQYF. The chain combines TRBV4-2 with TRBJ2-7; perhaps TRBD1 as D (6 bases). The germline CDR1 and CDR2 sequences are LGHNA and YNFKEQ. The CDR3 contains 17 residues. Trimming stripped 2 bases from V and 0 bases from J, with 17 bases between.

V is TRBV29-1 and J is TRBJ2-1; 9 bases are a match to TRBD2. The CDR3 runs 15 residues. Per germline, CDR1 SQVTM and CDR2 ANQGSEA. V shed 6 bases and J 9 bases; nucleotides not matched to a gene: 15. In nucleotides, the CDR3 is TGCAGCGTCGCCTCCCGCGGGAGGGCCGGTACTGAGCAGTTCTTC. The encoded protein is CSVASRGRAGTEQFF.

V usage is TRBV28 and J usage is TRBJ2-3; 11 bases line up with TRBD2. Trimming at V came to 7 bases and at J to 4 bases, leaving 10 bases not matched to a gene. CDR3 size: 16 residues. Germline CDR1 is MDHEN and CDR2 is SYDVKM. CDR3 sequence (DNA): TGTGCCAGCACGCCGAATAGCGGGAGGGCCGCAGATACGCAGTATTTT. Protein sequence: CASTPNSGRAADTQYF.

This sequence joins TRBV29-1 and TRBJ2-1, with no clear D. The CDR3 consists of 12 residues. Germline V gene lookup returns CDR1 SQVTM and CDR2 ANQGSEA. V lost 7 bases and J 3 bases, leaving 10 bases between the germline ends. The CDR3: CSALGRYNEQFF. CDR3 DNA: TGCAGCGCCCTAGGGCGCTACAATGAGCAGTTCTTC.

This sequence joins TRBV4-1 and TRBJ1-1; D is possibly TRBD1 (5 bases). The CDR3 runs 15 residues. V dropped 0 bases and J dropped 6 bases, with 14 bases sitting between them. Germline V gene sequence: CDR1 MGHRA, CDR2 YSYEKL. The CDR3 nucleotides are TGCGCCAGCAGCCAAGATCCAGGGTCTAGCGCTGAAGCTTTCTTT. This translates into CASSQDPGSSAEAFF.

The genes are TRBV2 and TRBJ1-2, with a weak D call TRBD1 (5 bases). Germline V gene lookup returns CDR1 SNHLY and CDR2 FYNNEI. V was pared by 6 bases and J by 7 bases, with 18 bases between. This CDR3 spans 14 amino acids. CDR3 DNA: TGTGCCAGCAGACTCGGGCCTGGGGCCTTTGGCTACACCTTC. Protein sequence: CASRLGPGAFGYTF.

The CDR3 DNA reads TGTGCCAGCAGTTCTCCGGGGAGCGGGGGGAGCTCCTACGAGCAGTACTTC. As protein: CASSSPGSGGSSYEQYF. This rearrangement joins TRBV6-5 to TRBJ2-7; 9 positions match TRBD2. The CDR3 totals 17 residues. Germline CDR1 MNHEY, CDR2 SVGAGI. The ends lost 4 bases at V and 0 bases at J; junction bases unmatched: 10.

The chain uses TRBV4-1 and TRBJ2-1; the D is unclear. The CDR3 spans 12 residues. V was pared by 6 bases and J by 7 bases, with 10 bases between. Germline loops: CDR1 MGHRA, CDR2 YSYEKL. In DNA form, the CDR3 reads TGCGCCAGCAGAGGCGCCAAGAATGAGCAGTTCTTC. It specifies CASRGAKNEQFF.

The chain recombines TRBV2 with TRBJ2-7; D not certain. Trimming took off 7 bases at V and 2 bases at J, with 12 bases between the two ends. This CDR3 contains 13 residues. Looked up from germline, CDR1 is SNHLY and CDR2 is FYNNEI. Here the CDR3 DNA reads TGTGCCAGCACCTCGACACAAACCTACGAGCAGTACTTC. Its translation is CASTSTQTYEQYF.

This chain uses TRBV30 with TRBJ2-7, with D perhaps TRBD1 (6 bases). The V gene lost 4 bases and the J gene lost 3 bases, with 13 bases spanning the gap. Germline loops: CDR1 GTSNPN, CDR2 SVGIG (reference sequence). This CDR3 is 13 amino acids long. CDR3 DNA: TGTGCCTGGAACCTATTGACAGGCTACGAGCAGTACTTC. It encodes CAWNLLTGYEQYF.

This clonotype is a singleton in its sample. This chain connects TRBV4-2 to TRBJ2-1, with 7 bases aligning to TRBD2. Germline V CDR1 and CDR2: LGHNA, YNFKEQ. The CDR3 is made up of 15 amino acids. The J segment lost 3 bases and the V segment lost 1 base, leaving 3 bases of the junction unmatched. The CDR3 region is CASSQAGGFYNEQFF. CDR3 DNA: TGTGCCAGCAGCCAAGCGGGGGGTTTCTACAATGAGCAGTTCTTC.

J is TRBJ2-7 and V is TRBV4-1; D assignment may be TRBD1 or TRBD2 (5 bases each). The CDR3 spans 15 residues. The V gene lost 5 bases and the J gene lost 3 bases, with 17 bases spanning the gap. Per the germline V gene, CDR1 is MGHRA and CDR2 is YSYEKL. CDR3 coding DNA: TGCGCCAGCAGCAACAGGAGAGGGCAAAACTACGAGCAGTACTTC. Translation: CASSNRRGQNYEQYF.

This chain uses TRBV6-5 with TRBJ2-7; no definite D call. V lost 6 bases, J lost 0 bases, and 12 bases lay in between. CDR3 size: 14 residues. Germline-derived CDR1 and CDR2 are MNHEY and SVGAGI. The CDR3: CASRPRLDSYEQYF. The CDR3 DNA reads TGTGCCAGCAGACCTCGACTGGACTCCTACGAGCAGTACTTC.

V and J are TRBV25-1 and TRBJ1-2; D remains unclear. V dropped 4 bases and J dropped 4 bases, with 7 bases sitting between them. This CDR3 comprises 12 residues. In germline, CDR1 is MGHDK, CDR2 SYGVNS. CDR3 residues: CASSGIIYGYTF. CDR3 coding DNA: TGTGCCAGCAGTGGGATAATCTATGGCTACACCTTC.

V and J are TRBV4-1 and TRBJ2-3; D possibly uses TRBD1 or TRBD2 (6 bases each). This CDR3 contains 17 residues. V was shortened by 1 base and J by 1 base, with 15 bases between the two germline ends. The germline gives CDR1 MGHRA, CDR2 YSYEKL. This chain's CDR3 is CASSQGLGGWGTDTQYF. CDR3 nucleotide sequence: TGCGCCAGCAGCCAAGGGTTGGGGGGCTGGGGCACAGATACGCAGTATTTT.

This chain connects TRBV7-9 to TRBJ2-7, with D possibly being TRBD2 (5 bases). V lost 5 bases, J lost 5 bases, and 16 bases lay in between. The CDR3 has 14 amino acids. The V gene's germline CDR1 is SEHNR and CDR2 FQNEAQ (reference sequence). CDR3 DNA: TGTGCCAGCAGCCTTCCGGGGTTCGTTAACGAGCAGTACTTC. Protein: CASSLPGFVNEQYF.

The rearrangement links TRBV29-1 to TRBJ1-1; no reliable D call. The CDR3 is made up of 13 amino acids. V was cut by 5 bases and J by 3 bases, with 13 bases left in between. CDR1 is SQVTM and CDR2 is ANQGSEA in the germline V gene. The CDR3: CSVPPGLDTEAFF. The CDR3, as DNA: TGCAGCGTTCCTCCGGGGTTGGACACTGAAGCTTTCTTT.

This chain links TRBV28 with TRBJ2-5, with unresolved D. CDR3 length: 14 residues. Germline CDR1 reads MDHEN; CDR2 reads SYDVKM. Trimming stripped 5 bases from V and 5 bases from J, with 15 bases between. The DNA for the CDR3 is TGTGCCAGCAGTGGAGAAAGCCTCGGGGAGACCCAGTACTTC. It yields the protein CASSGESLGETQYF.

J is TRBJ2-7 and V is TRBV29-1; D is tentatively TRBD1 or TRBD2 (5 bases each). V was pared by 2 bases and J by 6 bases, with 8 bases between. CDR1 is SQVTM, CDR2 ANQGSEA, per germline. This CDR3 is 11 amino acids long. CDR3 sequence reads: CSVEKGPEQYF. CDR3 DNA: TGCAGCGTTGAAAAGGGACCCGAGCAGTACTTC.

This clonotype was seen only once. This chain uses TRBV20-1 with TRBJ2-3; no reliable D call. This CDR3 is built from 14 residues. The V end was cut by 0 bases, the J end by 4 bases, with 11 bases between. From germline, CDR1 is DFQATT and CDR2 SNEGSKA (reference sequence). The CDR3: CSARDRVPPDTQYF. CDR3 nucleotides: TGCAGTGCTAGAGATCGAGTACCTCCAGATACGCAGTATTTT.

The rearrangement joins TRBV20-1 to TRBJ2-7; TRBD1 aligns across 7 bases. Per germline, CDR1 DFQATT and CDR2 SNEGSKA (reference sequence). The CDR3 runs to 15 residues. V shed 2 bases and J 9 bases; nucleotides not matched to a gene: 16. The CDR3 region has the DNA TGCAGTGCTAGACTGAAACAGGGGTATAATATCGTGCAGTACTTC. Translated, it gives CSARLKQGYNIVQYF.

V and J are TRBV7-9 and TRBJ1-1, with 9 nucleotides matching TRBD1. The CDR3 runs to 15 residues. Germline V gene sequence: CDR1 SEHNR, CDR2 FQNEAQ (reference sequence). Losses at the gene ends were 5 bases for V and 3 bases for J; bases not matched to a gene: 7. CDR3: CASSPPDRGDTEAFF. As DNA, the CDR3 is TGTGCCAGCAGCCCCCCGGACAGGGGAGACACTGAAGCTTTCTTT.

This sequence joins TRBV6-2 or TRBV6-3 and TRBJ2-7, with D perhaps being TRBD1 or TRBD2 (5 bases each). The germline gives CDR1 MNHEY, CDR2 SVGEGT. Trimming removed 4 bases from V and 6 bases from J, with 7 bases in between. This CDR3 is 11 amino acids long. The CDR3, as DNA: TGTGCCAGCAGTTTCGGGGCCGAGCAGTACTTC. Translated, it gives CASSFGAEQYF.